A selection of T cell receptor beta chains follows, all from one sample in a study of cytomegalovirus exposure and HLA in healthy donors. Assay: immunoSEQ multiplex PCR; the TCRdb copy retains only in-frame clones and omits some. The sample carries 95,000 to 100,000 clones, approximately 89% recorded once. Sequenced: PBMCs. The receptors were gathered from a man aged 30 to 39 in good health and CMV-seronegative. CDR3s include the opening cysteine and the closing phenylalanine or tryptophan. Fields, in order: J gene, V gene, clone size, D gene, CDR3 DNA, CDR3 protein. The D gene is left open where the match is weak. The listing skips clone size in some rows; elsewhere it reads once, few, many or a size class.

j_call: TRBJ2-3; v_call: TRBV6-4; clone_size: .; d_call: TRBD2; cdr3_nt: TGTGCCAGCAGTGACAACGCGGGAGGGCCAGATACGCAGTATTTT; cdr3_aa: CASSDNAGGPDTQYF
j_call: TRBJ1-4; v_call: TRBV6-5; clone_size: few; d_call: .; cdr3_nt: TGTGCCAGCAGTTACTCAGGTGGGCAGGGTAGCGAAAAACTGTTTTTT; cdr3_aa: CASSYSGGQGSEKLFF
j_call: TRBJ1-5; v_call: TRBV5-1; clone_size: .; d_call: TRBD1; cdr3_nt: TGCGCCAGCAGCTTGGGGGACAGTAGCAATCAGCCCCAGCATTTT; cdr3_aa: CASSLGDSSNQPQHF
j_call: TRBJ2-7; v_call: TRBV15; clone_size: .; d_call: TRBD2; cdr3_nt: TGTGCCACCAGCAGAGATGGCGGGCTAGCGGGTACTAAGTACGAGCAGTACTTC; cdr3_aa: CATSRDGGLAGTKYEQYF
j_call: TRBJ2-7; v_call: TRBV5-6; clone_size: .; d_call: TRBD1; cdr3_nt: TGTGCCAGCAGCTTGGCCGGCAGGGGGCGCTACGAGCAGTACTTC; cdr3_aa: CASSLAGRGRYEQYF
j_call: TRBJ1-4; v_call: TRBV27; clone_size: .; d_call: TRBD1; cdr3_nt: TGTGCCAGCAGTTTCTCACAGGGGGCGACTAATGAAAAACTGTTTTTT; cdr3_aa: CASSFSQGATNEKLFF
j_call: TRBJ2-5; v_call: TRBV11-2; clone_size: .; d_call: TRBD2; cdr3_nt: TGTGCCAGCAGCCTCACTAGCGGGGGTGAGACCCAGTACTTC; cdr3_aa: CASSLTSGGETQYF
j_call: TRBJ2-3; v_call: TRBV19; clone_size: .; d_call: TRBD2; cdr3_nt: TGTGCCAGTAGTTTTAGCGTGGCTAGCGGGAACACAGATACGCAGTATTTT; cdr3_aa: CASSFSVASGNTDTQYF
j_call: TRBJ2-1; v_call: TRBV4-3; clone_size: .; d_call: TRBD2; cdr3_nt: TGCGCCAGCAGCCAAGATATAACTAGCGAAGACAATGAGCAGTTCTTC; cdr3_aa: CASSQDITSEDNEQFF
j_call: TRBJ2-5; v_call: TRBV19; clone_size: .; d_call: .; cdr3_nt: TGTGCCAGTAGTATGCAGGAGGGAGAGACCCAGTACTTC; cdr3_aa: CASSMQEGETQYF
j_call: TRBJ1-1; v_call: TRBV7-9; clone_size: .; d_call: .; cdr3_nt: TGTGCCAGCACCGACAGGCCGAACACTGAAGCTTTCTTT; cdr3_aa: CASTDRPNTEAFF
j_call: TRBJ1-6; v_call: TRBV4-2; clone_size: .; d_call: TRBD1; cdr3_nt: TGTGCCAGCAGCCAATCGACAGGGGGGCCTAATTCACCCCTCCACTTT; cdr3_aa: CASSQSTGGPNSPLHF
j_call: TRBJ2-3; v_call: TRBV14; clone_size: .; d_call: .; cdr3_nt: TGTGCCAGCAGCAGGACTCCCAGCACAGATACGCAGTATTTT; cdr3_aa: CASSRTPSTDTQYF
j_call: TRBJ1-1; v_call: TRBV6-5; clone_size: .; d_call: .; cdr3_nt: TGTGCCAGCAGTTATGAACGGTGGAACACTGAAGCTTTCTTT; cdr3_aa: CASSYERWNTEAFF
j_call: TRBJ2-7; v_call: TRBV6-5; clone_size: .; d_call: .; cdr3_nt: TGTGCCAGCAGACAGAGCGGCCCCTACGAGCAGTACTTC; cdr3_aa: CASRQSGPYEQYF
j_call: TRBJ2-7; v_call: TRBV13; clone_size: .; d_call: TRBD1; cdr3_nt: TGTGCCAGCAGTCCGGACAGGGCCGAGCAGTACTTC; cdr3_aa: CASSPDRAEQYF
j_call: TRBJ2-7; v_call: TRBV7-9; clone_size: .; d_call: TRBD1; cdr3_nt: TGTGCCAGCAGCTTAGCGCTAAGGTCGGGACAGAATTACGAGCAGTACTTC; cdr3_aa: CASSLALRSGQNYEQYF
j_call: TRBJ1-1; v_call: TRBV27; clone_size: .; d_call: TRBD1; cdr3_nt: TGTGCCAGCAGTCCGAGGGGGCGGACTGAAGCTTTCTTT; cdr3_aa: CASSPRGRTEAFF
j_call: TRBJ1-1; v_call: TRBV28; clone_size: .; d_call: TRBD1; cdr3_nt: TGTGCCAGCAGCGCCGGGACAGGGGTGTGGGGCACTGAAGCTTTCTTT; cdr3_aa: CASSAGTGVWGTEAFF
j_call: TRBJ1-2; v_call: TRBV5-6; clone_size: .; d_call: .; cdr3_nt: TGTGCCAGCAGCGCCGACAGGACGGGGGGCTACACCTTC; cdr3_aa: CASSADRTGGYTF
j_call: TRBJ1-1; v_call: TRBV18; clone_size: .; d_call: TRBD1; cdr3_nt: TGTGCCAGCTCACCGGGACAGGGGTACACTGAAGCTTTCTTT; cdr3_aa: CASSPGQGYTEAFF
j_call: TRBJ2-5; v_call: TRBV29-1; clone_size: .; d_call: .; cdr3_nt: TGCAGCGTTGAAGCCGGACTTCGGGCCCAGTACTTC; cdr3_aa: CSVEAGLRAQYF
j_call: TRBJ1-5; v_call: TRBV30; clone_size: .; d_call: TRBD1; cdr3_nt: TGTGCCTGGAGTCCCGGACAGGGCCTCAATCAGCCCCAGCATTTT; cdr3_aa: CAWSPGQGLNQPQHF
j_call: TRBJ1-2; v_call: TRBV5-5; clone_size: .; d_call: TRBD1; cdr3_nt: TGTGCCAGCAGCTTTACAGGGGAAAGAGGCTACACCTTC; cdr3_aa: CASSFTGERGYTF